These 6 T cell receptor beta chains were all obtained from the same sample, sequenced in a study of blood T cell repertoires in COVID-19. Profiling relied on immunoSEQ multiplex PCR, and the TCRdb table lists in-frame clones only, not all of them. Of approximately 160,000 clones listed, more than 90% are singletons. Sequencing input: peripheral blood. The receptors originated from a man aged 50-59 years with acute or convalescent COVID-19.

The chain links TRBV30 to TRBJ2-5; 7 positions agree with TRBD2. The V gene end was trimmed by 2 bases and the J gene end by 0 bases; junction bases not matched to a gene: 0. The CDR3 consists of 13 residues. Germline CDR1 and CDR2: GTSNPN and SVGIG (reference sequence). CDR3 nucleotide sequence: TGTGCCTGGAGTCGGGGGGACCAAGAGACCCAGTACTTC. As protein: CAWSRGDQETQYF.

The chain couples TRBV18 to TRBJ2-5; perhaps TRBD2 as D (6 bases). The CDR3 loop spans 16 amino acids. The germline V gene encodes CDR1 KGHSH and CDR2 LQKENI. Trimming cost V 2 bases and J 3 bases, with 16 bases left between them. The CDR3 is CASSPSPGLGEETQYF. The CDR3 nucleotides are TGTGCCAGCTCACCATCACCGGGACTGGGGGAAGAGACCCAGTACTTC.

The genes are TRBV7-8 and TRBJ1-2; no reliable D call. The germline gives CDR1 SGHVS, CDR2 FQNEAQ. This CDR3 spans 15 amino acids. Deletions cut 6 bases from V and 4 bases from J, with 18 bases between. The CDR3 is CASSVGRRYFYGYTF. Here the CDR3 DNA reads TGTGCCAGCAGTGTCGGCAGGAGGTACTTCTATGGCTACACCTTC.

The chain combines TRBV7-8 with TRBJ2-2; unclear D gene. V gave up 5 bases and J gave up 2 bases, with 12 bases separating them. This CDR3 has 15 amino acids. Germline V CDR1 and CDR2: SGHVS, FQNEAQ. The CDR3 loop is CASSRASSNTGELFF. Written as DNA, the CDR3 is TGTGCCAGCAGCCGGGCCTCCTCTAACACCGGGGAGCTGTTTTTT.

This CDR3 reads CATSAGRNRETQYF. CDR3 nucleotides: TGTGCCACCAGCGCGGGACGAAATAGGGAGACCCAGTACTTC. The V call is TRBV24-1, the J call TRBJ2-5; D is possibly TRBD2 (6 bases). CDR1 is KGHDR, CDR2 SFDVKD, per germline. This CDR3 region has 14 residues. V was trimmed by 7 bases and J by 5 bases, leaving 16 bases between them.

The CDR3 DNA is TGTGCCAGCAGCCTCGGGACTAGCGGGAGGAGGGCAAGTAGCACAGATACGCAGTATTTT. It specifies CASSLGTSGRRASSTDTQYF. This sequence joins TRBV5-5 and TRBJ2-3; 15 nucleotides line up with TRBD2. This CDR3 contains 20 residues. Germline CDR1 SGHKS, CDR2 YYEKEE (reference sequence). V shed 4 bases and J 0 bases; nucleotides not matched to a gene: 12. Drawing the rest from reference TRBV5-5 and TRBJ2-3, the complete variable domain is DAGVTQSPTHLIKTRGQQVTLRCSPISGHKSVSWYQQVLGQGPQFIFQYYEKEERGRGNFPDRFSARQFPNYSSELNVNALLLGDSALYLCASSLGTSGRRASSTDTQYFGPGTRLTVL.